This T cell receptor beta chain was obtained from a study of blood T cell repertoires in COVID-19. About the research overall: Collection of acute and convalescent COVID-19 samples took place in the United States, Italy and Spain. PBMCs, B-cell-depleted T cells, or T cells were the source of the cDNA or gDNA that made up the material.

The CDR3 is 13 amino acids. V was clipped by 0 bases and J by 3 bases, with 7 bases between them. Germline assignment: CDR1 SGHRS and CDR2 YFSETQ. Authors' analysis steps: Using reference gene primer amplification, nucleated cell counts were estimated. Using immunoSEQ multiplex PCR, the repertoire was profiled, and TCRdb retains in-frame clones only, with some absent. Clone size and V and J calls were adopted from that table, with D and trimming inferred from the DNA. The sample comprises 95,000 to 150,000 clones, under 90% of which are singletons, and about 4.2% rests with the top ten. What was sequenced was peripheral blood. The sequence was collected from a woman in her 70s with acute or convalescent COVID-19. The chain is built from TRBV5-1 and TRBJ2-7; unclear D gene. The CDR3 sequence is CASSLVTDYEQYF. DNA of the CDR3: TGCGCCAGCAGCTTGGTTACAGACTACGAGCAGTACTTC.